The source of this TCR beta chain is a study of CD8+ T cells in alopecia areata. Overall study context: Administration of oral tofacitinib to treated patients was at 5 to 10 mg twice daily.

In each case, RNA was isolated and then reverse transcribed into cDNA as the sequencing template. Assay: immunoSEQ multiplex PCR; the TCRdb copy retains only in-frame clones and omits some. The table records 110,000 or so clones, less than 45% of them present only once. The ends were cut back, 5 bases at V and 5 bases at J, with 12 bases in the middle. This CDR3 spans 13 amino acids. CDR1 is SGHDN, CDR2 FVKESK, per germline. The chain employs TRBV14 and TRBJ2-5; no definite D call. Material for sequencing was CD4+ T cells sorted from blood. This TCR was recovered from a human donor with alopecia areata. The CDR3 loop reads CASSSQMSETQYF. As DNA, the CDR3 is TGTGCCAGCAGCTCCCAGATGTCGGAGACCCAGTACTTC.